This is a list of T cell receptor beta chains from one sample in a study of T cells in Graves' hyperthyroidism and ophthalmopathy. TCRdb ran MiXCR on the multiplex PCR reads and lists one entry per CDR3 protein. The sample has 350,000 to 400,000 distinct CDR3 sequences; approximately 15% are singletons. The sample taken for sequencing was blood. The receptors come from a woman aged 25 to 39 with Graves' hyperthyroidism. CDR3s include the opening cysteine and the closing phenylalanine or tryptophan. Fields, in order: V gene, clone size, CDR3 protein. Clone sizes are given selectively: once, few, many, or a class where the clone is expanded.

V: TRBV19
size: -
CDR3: CASTDRGPYNEQFF

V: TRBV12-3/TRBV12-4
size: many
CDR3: CASSNTGGSGYTF

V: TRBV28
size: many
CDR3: CASLGLARGWDEQFF

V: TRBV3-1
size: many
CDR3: CASSHRDRGLNTEAFF

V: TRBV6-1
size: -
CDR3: CASSEEDIQYF

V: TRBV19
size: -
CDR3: CASSITRDLVVQQYF

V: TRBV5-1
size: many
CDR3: CASSNTGELFF

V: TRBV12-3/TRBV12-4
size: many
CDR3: CASSLIRGGLNTEAFF

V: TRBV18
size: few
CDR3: CASSPRGLYGYTF

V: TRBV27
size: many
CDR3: CASSLSQGAWYNEQFF

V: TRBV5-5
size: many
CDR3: CASSLESLRGTDTQYF

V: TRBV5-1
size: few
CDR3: CASSDVSGANVLTF

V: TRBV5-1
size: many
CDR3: CASSPEGFNQPQHF

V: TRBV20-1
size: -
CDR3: CSANSGTSGIYSYNEQYF

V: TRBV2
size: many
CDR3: CASSEGVRNQPQHF

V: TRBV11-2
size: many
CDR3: CASSSGQLFLSEQYF

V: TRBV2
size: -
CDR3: CASSGGAGANVLTF

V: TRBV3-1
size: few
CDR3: CASSRGRKETQYF

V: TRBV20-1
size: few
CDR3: CSARTASVYNEQFF

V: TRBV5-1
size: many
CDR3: CASSLALVGVVGTDTQYF

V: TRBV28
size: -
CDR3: CASSLYGTSGSFYEQFF

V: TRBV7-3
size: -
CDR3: CASSTQGAGAGELFF

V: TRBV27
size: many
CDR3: CASGKPRGRGHNEQFF

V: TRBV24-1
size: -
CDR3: CATSGTSGSETQYF

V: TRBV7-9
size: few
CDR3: CASSLGGAGRSSYEQYF

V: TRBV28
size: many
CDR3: CASSLWQAGNQPQHF

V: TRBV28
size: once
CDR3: CASRPQTGTLYEQYF

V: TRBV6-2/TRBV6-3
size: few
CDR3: CASSRTSGRAGDEQFF

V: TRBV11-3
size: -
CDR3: CASRNPGDRGKIKTYEQYF

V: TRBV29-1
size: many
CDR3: CSARPPGRNYEQYF

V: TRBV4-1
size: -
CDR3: CASSRGGRADEQFF

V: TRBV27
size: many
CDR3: CASSLREGPYNEQFF